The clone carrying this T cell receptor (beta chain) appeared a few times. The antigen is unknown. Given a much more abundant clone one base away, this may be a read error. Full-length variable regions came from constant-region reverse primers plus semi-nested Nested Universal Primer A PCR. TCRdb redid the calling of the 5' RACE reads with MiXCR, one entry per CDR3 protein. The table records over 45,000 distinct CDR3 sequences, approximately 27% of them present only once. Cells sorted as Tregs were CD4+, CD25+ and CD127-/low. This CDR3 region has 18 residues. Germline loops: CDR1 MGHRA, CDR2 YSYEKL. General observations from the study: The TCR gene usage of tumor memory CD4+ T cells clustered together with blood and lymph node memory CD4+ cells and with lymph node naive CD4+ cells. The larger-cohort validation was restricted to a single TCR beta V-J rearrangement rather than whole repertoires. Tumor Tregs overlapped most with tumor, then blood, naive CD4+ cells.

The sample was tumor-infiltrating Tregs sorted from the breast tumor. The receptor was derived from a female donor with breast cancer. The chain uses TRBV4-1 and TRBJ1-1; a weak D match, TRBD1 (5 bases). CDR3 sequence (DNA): TGCGCCAACAGCCAAGATGGGTCGGCAGCCCAGGGTGGGACTGAAGCTTTCTTT. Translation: CANSQDGSAAQGGTEAFF.